These 24 T cell receptor beta chains were sequenced from one sample in a study of CD8 T cells in ankylosing spondylitis. MiXCR, run by TCRdb on the 5' RACE reads, gives a single entry per CDR3 protein. The sample consists of 340,000 or so distinct CDR3 sequences, under 15% of them appearing once. Material for sequencing was blood, either unsorted or a sorted T cell fraction (not recorded which). The receptors stem from a male donor with ankylosing spondylitis or in good health (not recorded which).

This clonotype was found a few times. This chain uses TRBV7-2 with TRBJ1-2, with D unclear. Per the germline V gene, CDR1 is SGHTA and CDR2 is FQGNSA. Trimming removed 2 bases at V and 5 bases at J, with 6 bases between. The CDR3 sequence is 12 residues long. CDR3 sequence (DNA): TGTGCCAGCAGCTTATCCCTTTATGGCTACACCTTC. This translates into CASSLSLYGYTF.

The sample holds a few counts of this clonotype. The chain carries TRBV9 and TRBJ1-1; D possibly corresponds to TRBD1 (6 bases). Germline V lookup: CDR1 SGDLS, CDR2 YYNGEE. Trimming took off 0 bases at V and 4 bases at J, with 13 bases between the two ends. CDR3 size: 15 residues. CDR3 amino acids: CASSVGNRVITEAFF. The DNA for the CDR3 is TGTGCCAGCAGCGTAGGGAACAGGGTAATCACTGAAGCTTTCTTT. The full variable domain, rest sourced from reference TRBV9 and TRBJ1-1, is DSGVTQTPKHLITATGQRVTLRCSPRSGDLSVYWYQQSLDQGLQFLIQYYNGEERAKGNILERFSAQQFPDLHSELNLSSLELGDSALYFCASSVGNRVITEAFFGQGTRLTVV.

The chain joins TRBV21-1 to TRBJ2-7; the D segment call TRBD2 is taken from the table without a DNA check. TRBV21-1 is marked as a pseudogene. The CDR3 runs 16 residues. CDR3 DNA: TGTGCCAGCAGCAAAGAAGTGAGAGAAGGGAGTGACGAGCAGTACTTC. It translates to CASSKEVREGSDEQYF.

The rearrangement links TRBV4-2 to TRBJ2-3, with D tentatively TRBD2 (6 bases). V gave up 5 bases and J gave up 9 bases, with 21 bases separating them. The CDR3 contains 15 residues. CDR1 and CDR2 from the germline V gene are LGHNA and YNFKEQ. The CDR3 nucleotides read TGTGCCAGCAGCAACCTAGGGGACTCGACCCGGACGCAGTATTTT. It encodes CASSNLGDSTRTQYF.

The chain recombines TRBV25-1 with TRBJ2-1; tentatively, D is TRBD1 or TRBD2 (5 bases each). Trimming shortened V by 4 bases and J by 0 bases, and 10 bases separated the two germline ends. The germline CDR1 and CDR2 sequences are MGHDK and SYGVNS. The CDR3 loop spans 15 amino acids. In nucleotides, the CDR3 is TGTGCCAGCAGTGGGGACGTTAGCTCCTACAATGAGCAGTTCTTC. Residues: CASSGDVSSYNEQFF.

This clonotype was found a few times. The chain joins TRBV3-1 to TRBJ1-5; 7 nucleotides line up with TRBD1. CDR1 is LGHDT, CDR2 YNNKEL, per germline (reference sequence). The CDR3 sequence is 15 residues long. Trimming removed 4 bases from V and 0 bases from J; junction bases left unmatched: 3. The CDR3 is CASSPQGTSNQPQHF. The CDR3 DNA reads TGTGCCAGCAGCCCACAGGGGACTAGCAATCAGCCCCAGCATTTT.

This clonotype was counted only a few times. The V gene is TRBV7-9, the J gene TRBJ2-3; 7 positions agree with TRBD2. CDR3 length equals 15 residues. The trim removed 6 bases at V and 1 base at J, leaving 7 bases unmatched. Germline CDR1 reads SEHNR; CDR2 reads FQNEAQ (reference sequence). CDR3 residues: CASSPGLTRTDTQYF. DNA of the CDR3: TGTGCCAGCAGTCCGGGACTAACACGCACAGATACGCAGTATTTT. The variable domain in full, completed from reference TRBV7-9 and TRBJ2-3, reads DTGVSQNPRHKITKRGQNVTFRCDPISEHNRLYWYRQTLGQGPEFLTYFQNEAQLEKSRLLSDRFSAERPKGSFSTLEIQRTEQGDSAMYLCASSPGLTRTDTQYFGPGTRLTVL.

This chain joins TRBV7-9 and TRBJ2-1; no clear D. The CDR3 spans 13 residues. The germline CDR1 and CDR2 sequences are SEHNR and FQNEAQ (reference sequence). V was cut by 3 bases and J by 2 bases, with 5 bases left in between. CDR3 in amino acids: CASSFGTYNEQFF. CDR3 sequence (DNA): TGTGCCAGCAGCTTTGGCACCTACAATGAGCAGTTCTTC.

This clonotype has more than one count but fewer than ten. The genes are TRBV12-3 or TRBV12-4 and TRBJ1-5, with D possibly matching TRBD1 (6 bases). Deletions cut 5 bases from V and 7 bases from J, with 15 bases between. The CDR3 consists of 14 residues. The DNA for the CDR3 is TGTGCCAGCAGTCTCGGGACAAGGGCCCAGCCCCAGCATTTT. Translating gives CASSLGTRAQPQHF.

This chain links TRBV11-2 with TRBJ2-1; possibly TRBD1 for D (5 bases). The V gene's germline CDR1 is SGHAT and CDR2 FQNNGV. Trimming left V 5 bases short and J 5 bases short, with 16 bases between. This CDR3 is built from 15 residues. The CDR3 is CASSRSQGPHNEQFF. CDR3 nucleotides: TGTGCCAGCAGCCGCTCGCAGGGCCCCCACAATGAGCAGTTCTTC. The full variable domain, in which reference TRBV11-2 and TRBJ2-1 provide the parts outside the CDR3, is EAGVAQSPRYKIIEKRQSVAFWCNPISGHATLYWYQQILGQGPKLLIQFQNNGVVDDSQLPKDRFSAERLKGVDSTLKIQPAKLEDSAVYLCASSRSQGPHNEQFFGPGTRLTVL.

V is TRBV3-1 and J is TRBJ2-1; 12 bases fit TRBD2. This CDR3 comprises 16 residues. After removal of 0 bases from V and 9 bases from J, the junction contained 6 bases not matched to a gene. Germline values: CDR1 LGHDT, CDR2 YNNKEL (reference sequence). In nucleotides, the CDR3 is TGTGCCAGCAGCCAAGATCAAGGACTAGCGGGACTTGAGCAGTTCTTC. The encoded protein is CASSQDQGLAGLEQFF.

The rearrangement links TRBV5-1 to TRBJ2-7; the match to TRBD2 covers 9 bases. The germline V gene has CDR1 SGHRS and CDR2 YFSETQ. This CDR3 has 14 residues. J gave up 4 bases and V 1 base, and 3 bases lay outside the gene matches. The CDR3 DNA sequence: TGCGCCAGCAGCTTGATAGCGGGAGCATACGAGCAGTACTTC. This codes for CASSLIAGAYEQYF.

The J gene is TRBJ1-2, the V gene TRBV3-1; D gene ambiguous. This CDR3 is 18 amino acids long. Trimming took 4 bases from V and 0 from J, leaving 21 bases between them. The germline CDR1 and CDR2 sequences are LGHDT and YNNKEL (reference sequence). CDR3 sequence: CASSPGASGRTSNYGYTF. The CDR3, as DNA: TGTGCCAGCAGCCCCGGAGCGAGTGGACGGACCTCTAACTATGGCTACACCTTC.

V and J are TRBV20-1 and TRBJ2-3; D remains unclear. Germline CDR1 DFQATT, CDR2 SNEGSKA (reference sequence). Trimming shortened V by 0 bases and J by 5 bases, and 9 bases separated the two germline ends. The CDR3 length is 13 residues. The CDR3 DNA reads TGCAGTGCTAGAGATGGTTCCCTAGATACGCAGTATTTT. Protein sequence: CSARDGSLDTQYF.

This clonotype was seen only a few times. This chain uses TRBV5-1 with TRBJ1-1; the D is unclear. This CDR3 contains 13 residues. Trimming took off 2 bases at V and 3 bases at J, with 8 bases between the two ends. CDR1 is SGHRS and CDR2 is YFSETQ in the germline V gene. Written as DNA, the CDR3 is TGCGCCAGCAGCTTTGGTGAGTACACTGAAGCTTTCTTT. Protein sequence: CASSFGEYTEAFF.

This clonotype came up many times. The chain links TRBV29-1 to TRBJ1-2; possibly TRBD1 for D (5 bases). Germline loops: CDR1 SQVTM, CDR2 ANQGSEA. V shed 3 bases and J shed 4 bases, with 12 bases lying between them. The CDR3 is made up of 13 amino acids. The CDR3 loop is CSVDLNGAYGYTF. The CDR3 DNA is TGCAGCGTTGACCTCAATGGGGCCTATGGCTACACCTTC. The full variable domain, its missing parts supplied by reference TRBV29-1 and TRBJ1-2, is SAVISQKPSRDICQRGTSLTIQCQVDSQVTMMFWYRQQPGQSLTLIATANQGSEATYESGFVIDKFPISRPNLTFSTLTVSNMSPEDSSIYLCSVDLNGAYGYTFGSGTRLTVV.

This clonotype was picked up a small number of times. The chain combines TRBV5-1 with TRBJ2-2, with a possible D match to TRBD2 (5 bases). V was shortened by 4 bases and J by 4 bases, with 11 bases between the two germline ends. The CDR3 has 14 amino acids. Germline V gene data show CDR1 as SGHRS and CDR2 as YFSETQ. The CDR3 nucleotides are TGCGCCAGCAGCCGCGGACTGGGCACCGGGGAGCTGTTTTTT. Translation gives CASSRGLGTGELFF. The full variable domain, with the rest looked up from reference TRBV5-1 and TRBJ2-2, is KAGVTQTPRYLIKTRGQQVTLSCSPISGHRSVSWYQQTPGQGLQFLFEYFSETQRNKGNFPGRFSGRQFSNSRSEMNVSTLELGDSALYLCASSRGLGTGELFFGEGSRLTVL.

This clonotype has just a few counts. This chain joins TRBV29-1 and TRBJ2-7, with D perhaps being TRBD1 or TRBD2 (5 bases each). This CDR3 comprises 12 residues. V lost 5 bases and J 5 bases, leaving 13 bases between the germline ends. The germline V gene has CDR1 SQVTM and CDR2 ANQGSEA. CDR3 loop: CSVRAGTNEQYF. CDR3 bases: TGCAGCGTTCGGGCAGGGACCAACGAGCAGTACTTC.

In its sample, this clonotype was seen a few times. Here the CDR3 DNA reads TGCGCCAGCCCGGAGAAGGGGGGAAATCAGCCCCAGCATTTT. This sequence encodes CASPEKGGNQPQHF. The chain uses TRBV5-1 and TRBJ1-5, with D perhaps matching TRBD1 (6 bases). Germline CDR1 and CDR2: SGHRS and YFSETQ. V lost 7 bases and J 4 bases, leaving 15 bases between the germline ends. The CDR3 runs 14 residues.

V is TRBV12-3 or TRBV12-4 and J is TRBJ2-4; D is ambiguous. V was shortened by 6 bases and J by 0 bases, with 9 bases between the two germline ends. This CDR3 has 14 amino acids. The CDR3 protein is CASREALAKNIQYF. CDR3 bases: TGTGCCAGCAGAGAGGCCCTAGCCAAAAACATTCAGTACTTC.

The sample holds a few counts of this clonotype. The V and J genes are TRBV6-5 and TRBJ2-2; D unresolved. Per the germline V gene, CDR1 is MNHEY and CDR2 is SVGAGI. This CDR3 region has 11 residues. V lost 7 bases and J lost 7, with 7 bases in between. CDR3 loop: CASTALGELFF. In DNA, the CDR3 is TGTGCCAGCACCGCACTCGGGGAGCTGTTTTTT.

The chain carries TRBV6-1 and TRBJ2-3, with no clear D. CDR3 size: 15 residues. V dropped 5 bases and J dropped 4 bases, with 16 bases sitting between them. In germline, CDR1 is MNHNS, CDR2 SASEGT. The CDR3 nucleotides read TGTGCCAGCAGTCCCCCCTTGGGCCGGGCAGATACGCAGTATTTT. Residues: CASSPPLGRADTQYF.

V is TRBV5-1 and J is TRBJ2-1; TRBD2 is a possible D gene (6 bases). This CDR3 has 16 residues. V lost 0 bases to trimming and J lost 7 bases, with 17 bases between them. Germline CDR1 and CDR2: SGHRS and YFSETQ. The CDR3 sequence is CASSLAEGLPRNEQFF. DNA for the CDR3: TGCGCCAGCAGCTTGGCCGAGGGACTCCCCCGGAATGAGCAGTTCTTC. The entire variable domain, with the rest obtained from reference TRBV5-1 and TRBJ2-1, is as follows: KAGVTQTPRYLIKTRGQQVTLSCSPISGHRSVSWYQQTPGQGLQFLFEYFSETQRNKGNFPGRFSGRQFSNSRSEMNVSTLELGDSALYLCASSLAEGLPRNEQFFGPGTRLTVL.

This clonotype was seen more than once but under ten times. The V call is TRBV12-3 or TRBV12-4, the J call TRBJ2-7; 7 bases line up with TRBD2. J was trimmed by 7 bases and V by 6 bases; bases with no gene match: 15. The CDR3 consists of 15 residues. CDR3 in amino acids: CASRPSGISPGEQYF. The DNA for the CDR3 is TGTGCCAGCAGGCCTAGCGGAATCTCCCCGGGAGAGCAGTACTTC.